This TCR beta chain appears in the sequencing data of a study of beta chain features in type 1 diabetes. General study points: Comparison showed that naive, central memory and Treg TCRB repertoires appeared more similar among patients than among healthy donors. In every one of the four CD4+ subsets, TCRB CDR3s were moderately but significantly shorter in Type 1 diabetes patients.

The germline CDR1 and CDR2 sequences are SGHAT and FQNNGV. The V and J ends lost 0 bases and 14 bases respectively, with 15 bases between them. The CDR3 totals 13 residues. This clone was seen a handful of times. Its antigen is unknown. The isolated RNA, all of it, was reverse transcribed, so expressed TCRB transcripts were what got sequenced. Generated by immunoSEQ multiplex PCR, the TCRdb table keeps only in-frame clones and is missing some. The repertoire includes over 150,000 clones, approximately 8.1% of them detected once, and around 0.65% sits in the top ten. The rearrangement links TRBV11-2 to TRBJ2-3; no clear D gene. Sequencing input: central memory CD4+ T cells from blood. This TCR was sampled from a man aged 18 to 30 in good health. The CDR3 reads CASSLDQGPRWYF. The CDR3 DNA is TGTGCCAGCAGCTTAGATCAAGGTCCCAGGTGGTATTTT.